The rows below give T cell receptor beta chains drawn from one sample of a study of cytomegalovirus exposure and HLA in healthy donors. Sequencing used immunoSEQ multiplex PCR; TCRdb keeps in-frame clones, though not all of them. The sample holds some 190,000 clones, roughly 80% seen once. Sequencing was carried out using PBMCs. These receptors were collected from a woman aged 50 to 60 in good health and CMV-seronegative. Both conserved end residues are part of each CDR3. A D gene is named only where the DNA matches it firmly. The size of a clone is reported for some rows only, either as once, few or many, or as a class for expanded clones.

v_call: TRBV27; j_call: TRBJ2-7; clone_size: once; d_call: .; cdr3_nt: TGTGCCAGCAGTTTAGATGCCGGGGCCTACGAGCAGTACTTC; cdr3_aa: CASSLDAGAYEQYF
v_call: TRBV5-1; j_call: TRBJ1-2; clone_size: .; d_call: TRBD1; cdr3_nt: TGCGCCAGCAGCCACGGACAGGGCGGCTACACCTTC; cdr3_aa: CASSHGQGGYTF
v_call: TRBV11-2; j_call: TRBJ1-2; clone_size: .; d_call: TRBD1; cdr3_nt: TGTGCCAGCAGCCCATTGGACAGGGGCTATGGCTACACCTTC; cdr3_aa: CASSPLDRGYGYTF
v_call: TRBV7-2; j_call: TRBJ2-7; clone_size: once; d_call: .; cdr3_nt: TGTGCCAGCAGCTTAGTAGACAGCCCCTCCTACGAGCAGTACTTC; cdr3_aa: CASSLVDSPSYEQYF
v_call: TRBV7-3; j_call: TRBJ2-7; clone_size: .; d_call: .; cdr3_nt: TGTGCCAGCAGCCCGCAGGGGGGCCACTCCTACGAGCAGTACTTC; cdr3_aa: CASSPQGGHSYEQYF
v_call: TRBV6-6; j_call: TRBJ2-1; clone_size: .; d_call: TRBD2; cdr3_nt: TGTGCCAGCAGTTACTTGGGCGGGAGGGGTCACAATGAGCAGTTCTTC; cdr3_aa: CASSYLGGRGHNEQFF
v_call: TRBV7-9; j_call: TRBJ2-1; clone_size: .; d_call: .; cdr3_nt: TGTGCCAGCAGCTTATCCCCGACAGGTAATGAGCAGTTCTTC; cdr3_aa: CASSLSPTGNEQFF
v_call: TRBV5-1; j_call: TRBJ1-6; clone_size: once; d_call: TRBD1; cdr3_nt: TGCGCCAGCAGCTTGGGGGACAGGGGAATGGTCCACTTT; cdr3_aa: CASSLGDRGMVHF
v_call: TRBV28; j_call: TRBJ2-7; clone_size: few; d_call: .; cdr3_nt: TGTGCCAGCAGTTTGGTCGGCTACGAGCAGTACTTC; cdr3_aa: CASSLVGYEQYF
v_call: TRBV4-3; j_call: TRBJ1-5; clone_size: .; d_call: .; cdr3_nt: TGCGCCAGCAGCCAAGACCAGGCGAGCAATCAGCCCCAGCATTTT; cdr3_aa: CASSQDQASNQPQHF
v_call: TRBV13; j_call: TRBJ2-1; clone_size: .; d_call: TRBD2; cdr3_nt: TGTGCCAGCAGCCGACTAGCGGGGGGGCATTACAATGAGCAGTTCTTC; cdr3_aa: CASSRLAGGHYNEQFF
v_call: TRBV28; j_call: TRBJ1-1; clone_size: .; d_call: .; cdr3_nt: TGTGCCAGCAGGGCAGGGTCGGGGGCTGAAGCTTTCTTT; cdr3_aa: CASRAGSGAEAFF
v_call: TRBV5-6; j_call: TRBJ2-1; clone_size: many; d_call: .; cdr3_nt: TGTGCCAAAGAAGGGCGGGATGAGTACAATGAGCAGTTCTTC; cdr3_aa: CAKEGRDEYNEQFF
v_call: TRBV28; j_call: TRBJ2-3; clone_size: .; d_call: TRBD2; cdr3_nt: TGTGCCAGCAGTTTCTACGGACTAGCGGGAGGGCCTAGAGATACGCAGTATTTT; cdr3_aa: CASSFYGLAGGPRDTQYF
v_call: TRBV9; j_call: TRBJ2-3; clone_size: .; d_call: TRBD1; cdr3_nt: TGTGCCAGCACCCCGATGATAGGACAGGGCAGAGATACGCAGTATTTT; cdr3_aa: CASTPMIGQGRDTQYF
v_call: TRBV5-1; j_call: TRBJ1-1; clone_size: .; d_call: .; cdr3_nt: TGCGCCAGCAGCCCTCGGGAGAACACTGAAGCTTTCTTT; cdr3_aa: CASSPRENTEAFF
v_call: TRBV7-7; j_call: TRBJ2-3; clone_size: .; d_call: TRBD2; cdr3_nt: TGTGCTAGCAGCTTAGCGGGGGGGCGTGATACGCAGTATTTT; cdr3_aa: CASSLAGGRDTQYF
v_call: TRBV7-2; j_call: TRBJ1-3; clone_size: few; d_call: TRBD1; cdr3_nt: TGTGCCAGCAGTCGACAGGGAAGGGCTGGAAACACCATATATTTT; cdr3_aa: CASSRQGRAGNTIYF
v_call: TRBV7-9; j_call: TRBJ2-2; clone_size: .; d_call: TRBD1; cdr3_nt: TGTGCCAGCAGTTTGGGACAGGGGGTCAGTGACACCGGGGAGCTGTTTTTT; cdr3_aa: CASSLGQGVSDTGELFF
v_call: TRBV19; j_call: TRBJ1-1; clone_size: .; d_call: TRBD1; cdr3_nt: TGTGCCAGTTCTCATCAGGGGGTCACTGAAGCTTTCTTT; cdr3_aa: CASSHQGVTEAFF
v_call: TRBV11-3; j_call: TRBJ2-7; clone_size: .; d_call: .; cdr3_nt: TGTGCCAGCAGCCCCGGACTACTCTACGAGCAGTACTTC; cdr3_aa: CASSPGLLYEQYF
v_call: TRBV27; j_call: TRBJ2-2; clone_size: .; d_call: .; cdr3_nt: TGTGCCAGCAGTTTATCGAGGGGGATTTTGGACACCGGGGAGCTGTTTTTT; cdr3_aa: CASSLSRGILDTGELFF
v_call: TRBV11-2; j_call: TRBJ1-1; clone_size: .; d_call: .; cdr3_nt: TGTGCCAGCAGCTTAAGTTCCAGTAACACTGAAGCTTTCTTT; cdr3_aa: CASSLSSSNTEAFF
v_call: TRBV5-1; j_call: TRBJ1-4; clone_size: few; d_call: TRBD1; cdr3_nt: TGCGCCAGCAGCGTAGGGACAGGGAATGAAAAACTGTTTTTT; cdr3_aa: CASSVGTGNEKLFF
v_call: TRBV2; j_call: TRBJ2-7; clone_size: once; d_call: TRBD2; cdr3_nt: TGTGCCAGCAGTGATAATAGCGGGAGGGCTTACGAGCAGTACTTC; cdr3_aa: CASSDNSGRAYEQYF
v_call: TRBV10-3; j_call: TRBJ1-2; clone_size: .; d_call: TRBD1; cdr3_nt: TGTGCCATCAATTCACAGGGGTACGGCTACACCTTC; cdr3_aa: CAINSQGYGYTF
v_call: TRBV19; j_call: TRBJ2-3; clone_size: .; d_call: TRBD2; cdr3_nt: TGTGCCAGCTCCGTCGGACTAGCGGGAGGAGATACGCAGTATTTT; cdr3_aa: CASSVGLAGGDTQYF
v_call: TRBV18; j_call: TRBJ1-6; clone_size: .; d_call: .; cdr3_nt: TGTGCCAGCTCAAGCGGAGCTCAGTCAGCCCTCCACTTT; cdr3_aa: CASSSGAQSALHF
v_call: TRBV6-4; j_call: TRBJ2-1; clone_size: .; d_call: TRBD2; cdr3_nt: TGTGCCAGCAGTGAAGGGCCGGGGGGGTCCTCGATTTCGTACAATGAGCAGTTCTTC; cdr3_aa: CASSEGPGGSSISYNEQFF
v_call: TRBV9; j_call: TRBJ1-1; clone_size: few; d_call: TRBD1; cdr3_nt: TGTGCCAGCAGCCCCCTGGGGACAGGGGTCTCCAGGGCTGAAGCTTTCTTT; cdr3_aa: CASSPLGTGVSRAEAFF
v_call: TRBV18; j_call: TRBJ1-2; clone_size: once; d_call: TRBD1; cdr3_nt: TGTGCCAGCTCCCGGGACAGGGATGGAGGCTACACCTTC; cdr3_aa: CASSRDRDGGYTF
v_call: TRBV6-1; j_call: TRBJ1-1; clone_size: .; d_call: .; cdr3_nt: TGTGCCAGCAGTGGCCAACGGGCGGGTGGAACTGAAGCTTTCTTT; cdr3_aa: CASSGQRAGGTEAFF
v_call: TRBV21-1; j_call: TRBJ2-2; clone_size: .; d_call: .; cdr3_nt: TGTGCCAGCAGCAACCGAAGGCAGGCGGGCTTTCTAAAGAACACCGGGGAGCTGTTTTTT; cdr3_aa: CASSNRRQAGFLKNTGELFF
v_call: TRBV19; j_call: TRBJ2-3; clone_size: .; d_call: TRBD2; cdr3_nt: TGTGCCAGTAGTACCGGGACTAGCGGAGATACGCAGTATTTT; cdr3_aa: CASSTGTSGDTQYF
v_call: TRBV7-8; j_call: TRBJ1-2; clone_size: .; d_call: .; cdr3_nt: TGTGCCAGCAGCTTAATCTCGCCAGGGCGCTATGGCTACACCTTC; cdr3_aa: CASSLISPGRYGYTF
v_call: TRBV7-9; j_call: TRBJ1-2; clone_size: .; d_call: .; cdr3_nt: TGTGCCAGCAGCTTAGACCCCGGGGGGAACTATGGCTACACCTTC; cdr3_aa: CASSLDPGGNYGYTF